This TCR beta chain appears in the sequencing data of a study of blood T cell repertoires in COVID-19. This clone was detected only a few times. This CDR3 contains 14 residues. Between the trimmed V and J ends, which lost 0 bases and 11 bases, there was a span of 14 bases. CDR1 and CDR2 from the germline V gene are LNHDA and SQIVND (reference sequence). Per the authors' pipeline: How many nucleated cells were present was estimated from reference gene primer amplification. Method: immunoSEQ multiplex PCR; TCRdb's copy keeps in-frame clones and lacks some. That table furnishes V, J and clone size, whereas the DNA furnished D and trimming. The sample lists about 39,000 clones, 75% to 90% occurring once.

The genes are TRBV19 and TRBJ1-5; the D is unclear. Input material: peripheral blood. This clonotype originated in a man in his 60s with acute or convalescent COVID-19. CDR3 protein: CASSIDGPGRAQHF. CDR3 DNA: TGTGCCAGTAGTATAGATGGGCCCGGGCGGGCCCAGCATTTT. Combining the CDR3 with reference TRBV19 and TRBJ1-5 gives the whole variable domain DGGITQSPKYLFRKEGQNVTLSCEQNLNHDAMYWYRQDPGQGLRLIYYSQIVNDFQKGDIAEGYSVSREKKESFPLTVTSAQKNPTAFYLCASSIDGPGRAQHFGDGTRLSIL.